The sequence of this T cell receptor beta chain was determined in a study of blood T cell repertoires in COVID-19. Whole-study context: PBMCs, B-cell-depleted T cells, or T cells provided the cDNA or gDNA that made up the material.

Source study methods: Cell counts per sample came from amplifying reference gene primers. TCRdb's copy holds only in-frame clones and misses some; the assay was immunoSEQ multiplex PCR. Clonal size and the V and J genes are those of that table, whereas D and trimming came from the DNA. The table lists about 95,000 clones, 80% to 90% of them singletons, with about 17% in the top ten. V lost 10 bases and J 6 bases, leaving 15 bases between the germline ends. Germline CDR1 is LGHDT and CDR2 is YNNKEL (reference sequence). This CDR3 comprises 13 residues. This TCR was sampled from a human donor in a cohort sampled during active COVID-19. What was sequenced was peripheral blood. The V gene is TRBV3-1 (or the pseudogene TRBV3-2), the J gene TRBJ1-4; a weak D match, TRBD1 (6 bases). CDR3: CATQTGGDEKLFF. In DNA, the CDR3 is TGTGCCACCCAGACAGGAGGAGATGAAAAACTGTTTTTT.